The 21 T cell receptor beta chains below were found in one sample sequenced in a study of technical replicates of blood from a few donors. Data came from immunoSEQ multiplex PCR; TCRdb stores just in-frame clones and leaves some out. The sample includes around 79,000 clones, roughly 94% seen only once; the top ten take over 0.25%. Sequencing input: T cells isolated from PBMCs. These receptors came from a human donor in good health.

The chain has TRBV5-4 and TRBJ2-2, with TRBD1 matching 7 bases. The CDR3 runs to 16 residues. Trimming took 1 base from V and 2 from J; bases not matched to a gene: 5. The V gene's germline CDR1 is SGHNT and CDR2 YYREEE (reference sequence). The CDR3 DNA is TGTGCCAGCAGCTTGCGGGACAGCTTAAACACCGGGGAGCTGTTTTTT. Translating gives CASSLRDSLNTGELFF.

The V and J genes are TRBV5-1 and TRBJ2-2; D is unclear. CDR3 size: 13 residues. Trimming stripped 6 bases from V and 8 bases from J, with 14 bases between. The V gene's germline CDR1 is SGHRS and CDR2 YFSETQ. CDR3 DNA sequence: TGCGCCAGCACCCCCACTACCCCGGGGGAGCTGTTTTTT. The encoded protein is CASTPTTPGELFF.

The rearrangement joins TRBV28 to TRBJ2-3; D remains unclear. This CDR3 is built from 13 residues. CDR1 and CDR2 (germline): MDHEN, SYDVKM. V lost 4 bases to trimming and J lost 0 bases, with 5 bases between them. The CDR3: CASSWASTDTQYF. CDR3 bases: TGTGCCAGCAGTTGGGCCAGCACAGATACGCAGTATTTT.

The chain has TRBV29-1 and TRBJ1-5; TRBD1 matches 7 bases. The CDR3 sequence is 13 residues long. Germline-derived CDR1 and CDR2 are SQVTM and ANQGSEA. With 5 bases clipped from V and 2 bases from J, the junction kept 3 bases outside the gene matches. DNA of the CDR3: TGCAGCGTTAATACAGGGGGCAATCAGCCCCAGCATTTT. Its translation: CSVNTGGNQPQHF.

The V and J genes are TRBV6-4 and TRBJ2-3, with 7 bases fitting TRBD2. Germline CDR1 reads MRHNA; CDR2 reads SNTAGT. After removal of 2 bases from V and 5 bases from J, the junction contained 7 bases not matched to a gene. This CDR3 region has 15 residues. CDR3 residues: CASSDPGSGIDTQYF. The CDR3 DNA is TGTGCCAGCAGTGACCCAGGAAGCGGGATAGATACGCAGTATTTT.

V usage is TRBV14 and J usage is TRBJ1-1; unclear D gene. V was shortened by 2 bases and J by 2 bases, with 9 bases between the two germline ends. There are 14 residues in the CDR3. Germline V gives CDR1 SGHDN, CDR2 FVKESK. For the CDR3, the DNA is TGTGCCAGCAGCCAATTCCGGGGAAACACTGAAGCTTTCTTT. Protein: CASSQFRGNTEAFF.

The rearrangement links TRBV9 to TRBJ1-5, with 9 bases that match TRBD1. CDR3 size: 15 residues. In germline, CDR1 is SGDLS, CDR2 YYNGEE. The V gene end was trimmed by 6 bases and the J gene end by 5 bases; junction bases not matched to a gene: 9. The CDR3 nucleotides are TGTGCCAGCACCCGGACAGGGGCCGACCATCAGCCCCAGCATTTT. Residues: CASTRTGADHQPQHF.

The V and J genes are TRBV19 and TRBJ1-5; tentatively, D is TRBD1 (6 bases). Germline V CDR1 and CDR2: LNHDA, SQIVND (reference sequence). Trimming shortened V by 3 bases and J by 1 base, and 13 bases separated the two germline ends. CDR3 length: 16 residues. CDR3 sequence: CASSIPRTGSNQPQHF. The CDR3 DNA is TGTGCCAGTAGTATCCCTAGAACAGGGAGCAATCAGCCCCAGCATTTT.

V gene TRBV6-5 combines with J gene TRBJ1-2; D is uncertain. V was pared by 5 bases and J by 2 bases, with 6 bases between. The CDR3 loop spans 12 amino acids. Germline CDR1 is MNHEY and CDR2 is SVGAGI. The CDR3 protein is CASSEANYGYTF. In DNA form, the CDR3 reads TGTGCCAGCAGTGAAGCAAACTATGGCTACACCTTC.

CDR3 protein: CASSLGWGLFYGYTF. The CDR3 nucleotides are TGCGCCAGCAGCTTGGGTTGGGGGCTCTTCTATGGCTACACCTTC. The J gene is TRBJ1-2, the V gene TRBV5-1; D is perhaps TRBD1 (6 bases). CDR3 length equals 15 residues. V lost 0 bases and J 4 bases, leaving 13 bases between the germline ends. The V gene's germline CDR1 is SGHRS and CDR2 YFSETQ.

This clone appeared once. This chain links TRBV28 with TRBJ2-7; maybe TRBD1 (5 bases). This CDR3 has 15 residues. Germline V gives CDR1 MDHEN, CDR2 SYDVKM. Trimming cost V 4 bases and J 3 bases, with 16 bases left between them. The CDR3 nucleotides are TGTGCCAGCAGTTCAAGACAGAGAGCCCACTACGAGCAGTACTTC. The encoded protein is CASSSRQRAHYEQYF.

The chain employs TRBV10-2 and TRBJ2-5; 9 bases are shared with TRBD2. After removal of 7 bases from V and 5 bases from J, the junction contained 5 bases not matched to a gene. The CDR3 spans 13 residues. CDR1 is WSHSY, CDR2 SAAADI, per germline. In DNA form, the CDR3 reads TGCGCCAGCAAGCGGGCGGGGGGGGAGACCCAGTACTTC. Amino acid sequence: CASKRAGGETQYF.

CDR3 coding DNA: TGTGCCAGCAGCGAGGTAGCGGGTACTAGCACAGATACGCAGTATTTT. Translation gives CASSEVAGTSTDTQYF. The chain couples TRBV9 to TRBJ2-3; 7 nucleotides agree with TRBD2. In germline, CDR1 is SGDLS, CDR2 YYNGEE. V shed 3 bases, J shed 0 bases, and the junction held 7 bases outside the gene matches. The CDR3 spans 16 residues.

The V call is TRBV9, the J call TRBJ2-7; 7 nucleotides match TRBD2. Trimming took 3 bases from V and 0 from J; bases not matched to a gene: 6. CDR1 and CDR2 from the germline V gene are SGDLS and YYNGEE. This CDR3 has 15 residues. CDR3 nucleotide sequence: TGTGCCAGCAGCGCACGGGGGGACCTCTCCTACGAGCAGTACTTC. Amino acid sequence: CASSARGDLSYEQYF.

V usage is TRBV5-6 and J usage is TRBJ2-7; D is unclear. V was clipped by 6 bases and J by 4 bases, with 11 bases between them. CDR1 and CDR2 from the germline V gene are SGHDT and YYEEEE. The CDR3 has 12 residues. CDR3 DNA: TGTGCCAGCACCTCCGAGGATTACGAGCAGTACTTC. This encodes CASTSEDYEQYF.

This clone was found once. This rearrangement joins TRBV5-1 to TRBJ2-5, with no clear D. V was shortened by 4 bases and J by 5 bases, with 15 bases between the two germline ends. Germline V lookup: CDR1 SGHRS, CDR2 YFSETQ. The CDR3 runs 14 residues. The CDR3 sequence: CASSLEGRLETQYF. Written as DNA, the CDR3 is TGCGCCAGCAGCCTGGAAGGCAGGTTGGAGACCCAGTACTTC.

This chain links TRBV6-5 with TRBJ2-3; 8 bases line up with TRBD2. The germline V gene has CDR1 MNHEY and CDR2 SVGAGI. The CDR3 runs 14 residues. The ends lost 7 bases at V and 2 bases at J; junction bases unmatched: 5. CDR3: CASNLAGHTDTQYF. CDR3 DNA sequence: TGTGCCAGCAACTTAGCGGGGCACACAGATACGCAGTATTTT.

The chain is built from TRBV6-9 and TRBJ2-4, with a tentative D call TRBD1 (6 bases). The CDR3 contains 16 residues. Between the trimmed V and J ends, which lost 4 bases and 0 bases, there was a span of 13 bases. CDR1 and CDR2 from the germline V gene are MNHGY and SVAAGI. CDR3 coding DNA: TGTGCCAGCAGTTGCAAGCAGGGGATAGCCAAAAACATTCAGTACTTC. Its translation: CASSCKQGIAKNIQYF.

The chain recombines TRBV28 with TRBJ2-7; D unresolved. The length of the CDR3 is 13 residues. The V gene's germline CDR1 is MDHEN and CDR2 SYDVKM. Trimming stripped 5 bases from V and 2 bases from J, with 10 bases between. This chain's CDR3 is CASSPTPPYEQYF. The CDR3 DNA reads TGTGCCAGCAGTCCTACCCCCCCCTACGAGCAGTACTTC.

V is TRBV6-1 and J is TRBJ2-1, with 7 bases matching TRBD2. The length of the CDR3 is 14 residues. After removal of 6 bases from V and 7 bases from J, the junction contained 9 bases not matched to a gene. Germline V lookup: CDR1 MNHNS, CDR2 SASEGT. The CDR3 spells CASRQGLAENEQFF. CDR3 sequence (DNA): TGTGCCAGCAGACAAGGGCTAGCGGAGAATGAGCAGTTCTTC.

The chain recombines TRBV7-9 with TRBJ2-5; D is perhaps TRBD2 (6 bases). Trimming removed 5 bases at V and 5 bases at J, with 15 bases between. Germline V gene data show CDR1 as SEHNR and CDR2 as FQNEAQ (reference sequence). The CDR3 has 14 amino acids. The CDR3 here is CASSATWGEETQYF. The CDR3 nucleotides read TGTGCCAGCAGCGCCACATGGGGGGAGGAGACCCAGTACTTC.